This T cell receptor (beta chain) is from a study of shared clonotypes between healthy human individuals. Study context: Researchers assigned three CD4 naive, three CD4 memory, two CD8 naive and one CD8 memory plate to each donor.

Running of the assay took place at deep level. TCRdb's table, derived via immunoSEQ multiplex PCR, lists solely in-frame clones and lacks some. Among a few million clones, around nine tenths were seen once, and the ten largest hold over 0.12%. Germline assignment: CDR1 SGHAT and CDR2 FQNNGV. The CDR3 covers 15 residues. Trimming stripped 3 bases from V and 0 bases from J, with 9 bases between. Specimen: naive CD4+ T cells sorted from blood. Subset meaning: CD45RA+ positively selected. The source is a man aged 18 to 35 in good health. The chain couples TRBV11-2 to TRBJ1-3; unclear D gene. Written as DNA, the CDR3 is TGTGCCAGCAGCTTGACGGTTCACTCTGGAAACACCATATATTTT. Translating gives CASSLTVHSGNTIYF.